The present entry profiles one T cell receptor (beta chain) with its context. The antigen remains unidentified. A much larger clone differs from this one at a single base, so this may be a read error. The data are from a study of blood T cells in healthy people across ages. Overall study: When template switching was applied, about one barcoded beta molecule was captured per two T cells. Notes on the study in general: Naive T cell percentage strongly correlated with TCR beta diversity. Diversity was higher, and naive CD4+ cells more numerous, in long-lived donors than in aged donors.

The second PCR ran roughly 6 to 11 cycles with a sample-barcoded 5' primer and J-beta primers. TCRdb ran MiXCR on the 5' RACE reads and lists one entry per CDR3 protein. The data show 790,000 or so distinct CDR3 sequences, 45% to 70% seen once. The TCR comes from a man aged 40-55 years in good health. Material: blood.

CDR3 amino acids: CASSLLTRVWRGEQFF. CDR3 sequence (DNA): TGTGCCAGCAGCCTACTCACCCGAGTATGGCGGGGGGAGCAGTTCTTC. J is TRBJ2-1 and V is TRBV5-5, with TRBD2 matching 7 bases. The CDR3 runs 16 residues. Germline values: CDR1 SGHKS, CDR2 YYEKEE (reference sequence). The ends lost 4 bases at V and 10 bases at J; junction bases unmatched: 17.